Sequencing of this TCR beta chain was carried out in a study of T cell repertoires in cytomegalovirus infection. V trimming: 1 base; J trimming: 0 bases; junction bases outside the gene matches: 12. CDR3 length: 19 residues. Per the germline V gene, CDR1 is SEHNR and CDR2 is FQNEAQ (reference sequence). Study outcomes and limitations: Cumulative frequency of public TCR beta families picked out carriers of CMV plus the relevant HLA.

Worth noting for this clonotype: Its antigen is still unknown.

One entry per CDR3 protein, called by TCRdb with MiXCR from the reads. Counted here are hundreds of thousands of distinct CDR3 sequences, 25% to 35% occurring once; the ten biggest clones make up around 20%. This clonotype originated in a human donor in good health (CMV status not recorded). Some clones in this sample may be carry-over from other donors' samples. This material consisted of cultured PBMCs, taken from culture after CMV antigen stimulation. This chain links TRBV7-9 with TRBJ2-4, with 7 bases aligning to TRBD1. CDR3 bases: TGTGCCAGCAGCTTAGTCGTACAGGGGAGAGGGGTAGCCAAAAACATTCAGTACTTC. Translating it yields CASSLVVQGRGVAKNIQYF.